This entry lists 9 T cell receptor beta chains sequenced from one sample in a study of patients and donors after allogeneic stem cell transplantation. TCRdb re-called the RT-PCR reads with MiXCR, one entry per CDR3 protein. The sample yields about a million distinct CDR3 sequences, over 15% seen once. Sequencing used blood, either unsorted or a sorted T cell fraction (not recorded which). The source is a human donor who was either an allogeneic HSCT recipient or a stem cell or donor lymphocyte infusion donor (not recorded which). It is not recorded whose cells these are; they may come from a transplant donor.

The chain joins TRBV6-1 to TRBJ2-7; 7 bases align to TRBD1. The ends lost 5 bases at V and 2 bases at J; junction bases unmatched: 6. From germline, CDR1 is MNHNS and CDR2 SASEGT. The CDR3 has 14 amino acids. CDR3 in DNA: TGTGCCAGCAGTACATACAGGGGAGCCTACGAGCAGTACTTC. It is translated as CASSTYRGAYEQYF.

This clonotype has more than one count but fewer than ten. V is TRBV5-6 and J is TRBJ2-1; D might be TRBD1 (6 bases). Trimming stripped 4 bases from V and 10 bases from J, with 18 bases between. Germline-derived CDR1 and CDR2 are SGHDT and YYEEEE. The CDR3 extends over 14 amino acids. The CDR3 sequence: CASSVEQGIMEQFF. In DNA, the CDR3 is TGTGCCAGCAGCGTCGAACAGGGTATAATGGAGCAGTTCTTC.

This clonotype was counted at least ten times. J is TRBJ2-1 and V is TRBV29-1, with 10 bases that match TRBD2. With V trimmed by 6 bases and J by 5 bases, 10 bases remained unmatched. Germline loops: CDR1 SQVTM, CDR2 ANQGSEA. The CDR3 is made up of 15 amino acids. The DNA of the CDR3 is TGCAGCGTCCGATATCTAGCGGGGGAGCACAATGAGCAGTTCTTC. Translated, it gives CSVRYLAGEHNEQFF.

This clonotype turned up a few times. V and J are TRBV5-1 and TRBJ2-1; 7 bases match TRBD1. CDR1 and CDR2 (germline): SGHRS, YFSETQ. The J segment lost 7 bases and the V segment lost 2 bases, leaving 9 bases of the junction unmatched. This CDR3 spans 15 amino acids. This CDR3 reads CASSLLGGETNEQFF. Written as DNA, the CDR3 is TGCGCCAGCAGCTTATTAGGGGGCGAGACGAATGAGCAGTTCTTC. Using reference TRBV5-1 and TRBJ2-1 for the parts outside the CDR3, the full variable domain is KAGVTQTPRYLIKTRGQQVTLSCSPISGHRSVSWYQQTPGQGLQFLFEYFSETQRNKGNFPGRFSGRQFSNSRSEMNVSTLELGDSALYLCASSLLGGETNEQFFGPGTRLTVL.

This chain links TRBV6-1 with TRBJ1-2; no clear D gene. Per germline, CDR1 MNHNS and CDR2 SASEGT. V lost 7 bases and J 4 bases, leaving 16 bases between the germline ends. There are 14 residues in the CDR3. CDR3 bases: TGTGCCAGCACCCGGCGGAACGGGCCCTATGGCTACACCTTC. It yields the protein CASTRRNGPYGYTF.

This clonotype turned up a few times. The gene calls are TRBV5-5 and TRBJ1-5; unclear D gene. CDR1 SGHKS and CDR2 YYEKEE come from the germline V gene (reference sequence). This CDR3 contains 18 residues. V gave up 4 bases and J gave up 0 bases, with 20 bases separating them. The CDR3 DNA follows: TGTGCCAGCAGCGGGGTCATTACCAACGGGGTTAGCAATCAGCCCCAGCATTTT. Translation: CASSGVITNGVSNQPQHF.

This clonotype was seen more than once but under ten times. V usage is TRBV7-2 and J usage is TRBJ1-6; 8 positions agree with TRBD1. CDR3 length equals 15 residues. J was trimmed by 6 bases and V by 6 bases; bases with no gene match: 7. Germline CDR1 and CDR2: SGHTA and FQGNSA. DNA for the CDR3: TGTGCCAGCAGTATACAGGGGGTTATTAATTCACCCCTCCACTTT. The encoded protein is CASSIQGVINSPLHF.

The chain is built from TRBV28 and TRBJ1-1; D is possibly TRBD1 (6 bases). Trimming took off 3 bases at V and 0 bases at J, with 11 bases between the two ends. Germline CDR1 reads MDHEN; CDR2 reads SYDVKM. CDR3 length: 15 residues. Written as DNA, the CDR3 is TGTGCCAGCAGTTTTTCGGGGGCGGTGAACACTGAAGCTTTCTTT. Amino acids: CASSFSGAVNTEAFF.

The chain uses TRBV7-6 and TRBJ2-6; 8 nucleotides line up with TRBD1. Germline-derived CDR1 and CDR2 are SGHVS and FNYEAQ. V dropped 1 base and J dropped 1; count of bases not matched to a gene: 3. The CDR3 extends over 17 amino acids. CDR3: CASSLGTGKSGANVLTF. The CDR3 bases are TGTGCCAGCAGCTTAGGGACAGGGAAGTCTGGGGCCAACGTCCTGACTTTC.